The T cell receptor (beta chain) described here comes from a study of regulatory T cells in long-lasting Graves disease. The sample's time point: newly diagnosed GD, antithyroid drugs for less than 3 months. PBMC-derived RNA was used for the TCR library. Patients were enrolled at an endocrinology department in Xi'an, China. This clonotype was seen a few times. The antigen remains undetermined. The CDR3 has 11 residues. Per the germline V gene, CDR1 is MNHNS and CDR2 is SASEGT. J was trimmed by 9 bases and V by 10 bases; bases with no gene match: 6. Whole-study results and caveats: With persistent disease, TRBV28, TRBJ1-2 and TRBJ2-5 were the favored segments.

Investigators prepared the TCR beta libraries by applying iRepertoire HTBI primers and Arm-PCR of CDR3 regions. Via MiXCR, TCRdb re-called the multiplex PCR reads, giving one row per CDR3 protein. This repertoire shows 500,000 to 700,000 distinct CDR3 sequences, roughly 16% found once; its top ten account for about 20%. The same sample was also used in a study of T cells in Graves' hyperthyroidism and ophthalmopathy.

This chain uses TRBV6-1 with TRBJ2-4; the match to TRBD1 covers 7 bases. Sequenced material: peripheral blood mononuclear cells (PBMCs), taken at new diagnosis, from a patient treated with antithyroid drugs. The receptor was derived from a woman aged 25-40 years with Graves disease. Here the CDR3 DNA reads TGTGCCACCGCGACAGGGTTCATTCAGTACTTC. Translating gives CATATGFIQYF.